One sample yielded the 11 T cell receptor beta chains listed below, sequenced in a study of blood T cell repertoires in COVID-19. Only in-frame clones appear in the TCRdb table, and some are missing; sequencing was by immunoSEQ multiplex PCR. Of about 200,000 clones detected, approximately 80% appear once; the ten largest clones hold about 27%. Material for sequencing was peripheral blood. The receptors stem from a man aged 35-49 years with acute or convalescent COVID-19.

The chain is built from TRBV4-1 and TRBJ1-1; D uncertain. The CDR3 runs to 15 residues. V lost 4 bases, J lost 0 bases, and 12 bases lay in between. Germline V CDR1 and CDR2: MGHRA, YSYEKL. The CDR3 protein is CASSPLRQLNTEAFF. As DNA, the CDR3 is TGCGCCAGCAGCCCCCTTAGACAACTGAACACTGAAGCTTTCTTT.

V gene TRBV5-6 combines with J gene TRBJ2-3; the D gene is possibly TRBD2 (6 bases). The CDR3 covers 16 residues. Trimming shortened V by 1 base and J by 4 bases, and 16 bases separated the two germline ends. The germline V gene has CDR1 SGHDT and CDR2 YYEEEE. The CDR3 DNA follows: TGTGCCAGCAGCTTGTCCGGGGGAGCTTTCGCAGATACGCAGTATTTT. Amino acids: CASSLSGGAFADTQYF.

V gene TRBV10-2 combines with J gene TRBJ2-2, with D perhaps matching TRBD2 (6 bases). Germline values: CDR1 WSHSY, CDR2 SAAADI. V lost 6 bases to trimming and J lost 3 bases, with 17 bases between them. This CDR3 is 16 amino acids long. The DNA of the CDR3 is TGCGCCAGCAGAGCCCTACGGGAGTTATACACCGGGGAGCTGTTTTTT. It specifies CASRALRELYTGELFF.

This clone came up a few times. The chain couples TRBV27 to TRBJ1-5; the D gene is possibly TRBD1 (5 bases). The V gene lost 2 bases and the J gene lost 1 base, with 9 bases spanning the gap. This CDR3 has 15 residues. Germline assignment: CDR1 MNHEY and CDR2 SMNVEV (reference sequence). The CDR3 region is CASSLRGLSNQPQHF. The CDR3 DNA sequence: TGTGCCAGCAGTTTACGGGGGTTAAGCAATCAGCCCCAGCATTTT.

This rearrangement joins TRBV5-5 to TRBJ1-2, with TRBD1 as a possible D gene (6 bases). Trimming cost V 1 base and J 1 base, with 11 bases left between them. Germline CDR1 SGHKS, CDR2 YYEKEE (reference sequence). This CDR3 is built from 15 residues. CDR3 nucleotides: TGTGCCAGCAGCTTGTCAGGGGCCGTTAACTATGGCTACACCTTC. This encodes CASSLSGAVNYGYTF.

This rearrangement joins TRBV4-2 to TRBJ1-1; possible D gene TRBD1, 5 bases. The germline V gene encodes CDR1 LGHNA and CDR2 YNFKEQ. The V end lost 1 base, the J end lost 5 bases, and 14 bases lay between the germline ends. This CDR3 is 15 amino acids long. CDR3 in amino acids: CASSQGEGPGTEAFF. CDR3 in DNA: TGTGCCAGCAGCCAAGGGGAGGGGCCGGGGACTGAAGCTTTCTTT.

The V gene is TRBV11-1, the J gene TRBJ2-1, with D possibly being TRBD1 (5 bases). Per the germline V gene, CDR1 is SGHAT and CDR2 is FQDESV (reference sequence). The V gene lost 3 bases and the J gene lost 6 bases, with 12 bases spanning the gap. This CDR3 region has 14 residues. The CDR3 reads CASSLAHRGNEQFF. Written as DNA, the CDR3 is TGTGCCAGCAGCTTGGCACATAGGGGCAATGAGCAGTTCTTC. The whole variable domain, remainder taken from reference TRBV11-1 and TRBJ2-1, is EAEVAQSPRYKITEKSQAVAFWCDPISGHATLYWYRQILGQGPELLVQFQDESVVDDSQLPKDRFSAERLKGVDSTLKIQPAELGDSAMYLCASSLAHRGNEQFFGPGTRLTVL.

The rearrangement uses TRBV10-3 and TRBJ1-1; the D is unclear. The CDR3 has 13 amino acids. Trimming removed 6 bases at V and 0 bases at J, with 8 bases between. CDR1 is ENHRY and CDR2 is SYGVKD in the germline V gene. The CDR3 DNA follows: TGTGCCATCAGGGCCACAGTGAACACTGAAGCTTTCTTT. It yields the protein CAIRATVNTEAFF.

The gene calls are TRBV12-3 or TRBV12-4 and TRBJ1-5, with D maybe TRBD1 (5 bases). V dropped 10 bases and J dropped 1 base, with 8 bases sitting between them. This CDR3 contains 12 residues. Written as DNA, the CDR3 is TGTGCCACCCGACAGAGCAATCAGCCCCAGCATTTT. Protein product: CATRQSNQPQHF.

The genes are TRBV19 and TRBJ1-2; the D is unclear. The CDR3 contains 13 residues. Germline V gives CDR1 LNHDA, CDR2 SQIVND (reference sequence). Between the trimmed V and J ends, which lost 8 bases and 4 bases, there was a span of 14 bases. CDR3 sequence reads: CASSLDGVYGYTF. In DNA, the CDR3 is TGTGCCAGTTCGCTAGACGGGGTCTATGGCTACACCTTC.

The count of this clone is one. The gene calls are TRBV28 and TRBJ2-1, with TRBD2 as a possible D gene (6 bases). CDR3 length: 15 amino acids. Trimming took off 3 bases at V and 9 bases at J, with 18 bases between the two ends. Germline CDR1 reads MDHEN; CDR2 reads SYDVKM. CDR3 region: CASSLALRGKGEQFF. The CDR3 nucleotides read TGTGCCAGCAGTTTGGCCCTTCGGGGGAAGGGTGAGCAGTTCTTC. Full variable domain (remainder filled in from reference TRBV28 and TRBJ2-1): DVKVTQSSRYLVKRTGEKVFLECVQDMDHENMFWYRQDPGLGLRLIYFSYDVKMKEKGDIPEGYSVSREKKERFSLILESASTNQTSMYLCASSLALRGKGEQFFGPGTRLTVL.